Presented here are 10 T cell receptor beta chains from one specimen sequenced in a study of beta chain features in type 1 diabetes. Study observations and caveats: In all four CD4+ subsets, TCRB CDR3 length was significantly, moderately reduced in type 1 diabetes.

Sequencing targeted expressed TCRB transcripts, as all isolated RNA had been reverse transcribed. The assay was immunoSEQ multiplex PCR, and TCRdb's table has in-frame clones only and misses some. The sample lists 95,000 to 110,000 clones; roughly 28% were seen once. Their recognized antigens are unknown. The sequenced sample was central memory CD4+ T cells from blood. The source is a woman between 18 and 30 years old with type 1 diabetes.

This chain links TRBV30 with TRBJ2-7; 11 bases match TRBD2. CDR1 GTSNPN and CDR2 SVGIG come from the germline V gene (reference sequence). V dropped 0 bases and J dropped 0; count of bases not matched to a gene: 19. The CDR3 has 21 amino acids. CDR3 coding DNA: TGTGCCTGGAGTGTACGGCTCACTAGCGGGAGCAATCCAATATGCTCCTACGAGCAGTACGTC. Its translation is CAWSVRLTSGSNPICSYEQYV.

V gene TRBV5-1 combines with J gene TRBJ1-2; 7 nucleotides align to TRBD1. Trimming at V came to 2 bases and at J to 1 base, leaving 8 bases not matched to a gene. The CDR3 runs 16 residues. Germline V gene sequence: CDR1 SGHRS, CDR2 YFSETQ. The CDR3 protein is CASSLDIQGINYGYTF. The CDR3 DNA follows: TGCGCCAGCAGCTTAGATATACAGGGGATTAACTATGGCTACACCTTC.

The V and J genes are TRBV18 and TRBJ2-3; TRBD2 matches at 8 bases. V dropped 3 bases and J dropped 2; count of bases not matched to a gene: 13. The CDR3 runs to 18 residues. Germline values: CDR1 KGHSH, CDR2 LQKENI. CDR3 loop: CASSPRKAGGSITDTQYF. The CDR3 DNA reads as TGTGCCAGCTCACCGCGAAAGGCGGGAGGCTCAATCACAGATACGCAGTATTTT.

The chain uses TRBV6-5 and TRBJ2-7; D might be TRBD1 (6 bases). This CDR3 is 12 amino acids long. Trimming removed 5 bases from V and 7 bases from J, with 12 bases in between. Germline lookup yields CDR1 MNHEY and CDR2 SVGAGI. The CDR3 sequence: CASSLTGWEQYF. CDR3 nucleotides: TGTGCCAGCAGTCTAACAGGGTGGGAGCAGTACTTC.

This sequence joins TRBV4-2 and TRBJ2-3; D perhaps matches TRBD1 (6 bases). This CDR3 contains 16 residues. Germline CDR1 reads LGHNA; CDR2 reads YNFKEQ. V lost 0 bases, J lost 0 bases, and 10 bases lay in between. The DNA of the CDR3 is TGTGCCAGCAGCCAAGAGCCAGGGGCGAGCACAGATACGCAGTATTTT. This gives the protein CASSQEPGASTDTQYF.

The chain is built from TRBV7-9 and TRBJ1-2; possibly TRBD1 for D (5 bases). The CDR3 consists of 17 residues. Germline V lookup: CDR1 SEHNR, CDR2 FQNEAQ (reference sequence). V was pared by 5 bases and J by 1 base, with 20 bases between. This chain's CDR3 is CASSPLLGLPHNYGYTF. CDR3 nucleotide sequence: TGTGCCAGCAGCCCCCTCCTGGGACTCCCACATAACTATGGCTACACCTTC.

The genes are TRBV30 and TRBJ2-1; 11 bases match TRBD2. Germline V gene data show CDR1 as GTSNPN and CDR2 as SVGIG (reference sequence). This CDR3 region has 13 residues. With 4 bases clipped from V and 8 bases from J, the junction kept 4 bases outside the gene matches. CDR3 sequence: CAWNLAGGYEQFF. CDR3 bases: TGTGCCTGGAACCTAGCGGGAGGATATGAGCAGTTCTTC.

The V call is TRBV19, the J call TRBJ2-4, with TRBD1 matching over 8 bases. This CDR3 region has 17 residues. CDR1 and CDR2 (germline): LNHDA, SQIVND (reference sequence). V lost 5 bases and J lost 8; bases outside the gene matches: 17. The CDR3 nucleotides read TGTGCCAGTAGTCCCGGGGACAGGAGGGGGCATTTATACATTCAGTACTTC. Protein sequence: CASSPGDRRGHLYIQYF.

This clone has more than one count but fewer than ten. This chain uses TRBV11-2 with TRBJ2-5; 7 bases match TRBD1. Germline V gene lookup returns CDR1 SGHAT and CDR2 FQNNGV. This CDR3 has 16 residues. V lost 3 bases and J lost 1; bases outside the gene matches: 8. For the CDR3, the DNA is TGTGCCAGCAGCTTGGGCGCAACAGGGGTCCAAGAGACCCAGTACTTC. Its protein is CASSLGATGVQETQYF. The variable domain in full, completed from reference TRBV11-2 and TRBJ2-5, reads EAGVAQSPRYKIIEKRQSVAFWCNPISGHATLYWYQQILGQGPKLLIQFQNNGVVDDSQLPKDRFSAERLKGVDSTLKIQPAKLEDSAVYLCASSLGATGVQETQYFGPGTRLLVL.

The J gene is TRBJ2-7, the V gene TRBV27; TRBD1 aligns across 12 bases. Germline assignment: CDR1 MNHEY and CDR2 SMNVEV (reference sequence). With 3 bases clipped from V and 3 bases from J, the junction kept 6 bases outside the gene matches. This CDR3 has 16 amino acids. The chain's CDR3 is CASSFKGDRGLYEQYF. CDR3 sequence (DNA): TGTGCCAGCAGTTTTAAGGGGGACAGGGGGCTCTACGAGCAGTACTTC.